The subject of this entry is one T cell receptor (beta chain). The record originates from a study of blood T cell repertoires in COVID-19. Source study methods: Estimated nucleated cell counts came from reference gene primer amplification. Profiled with immunoSEQ multiplex PCR; TCRdb holds only in-frame clones, not every one. The V and J calls and clone size come from that table; D and trimming were worked out from the DNA. This table has fewer than 200,000 clones, roughly 82% appearing once. CDR3 length equals 17 residues. J gave up 4 bases and V 1 base, and 9 bases lay outside the gene matches. Germline lookup yields CDR1 LNHDA and CDR2 SQIVND (reference sequence).

The chain uses TRBV19 and TRBJ2-7; 11 positions agree with TRBD1. This receptor was obtained from a woman in her 70s with acute or convalescent COVID-19. Sequencing used peripheral blood. DNA of the CDR3: TGTGCCAGTAGTATAGGCGGCTTTGGACAGGGGGCTTACGAGCAGTACTTC. It specifies CASSIGGFGQGAYEQYF.